These T cell receptor beta chains were read from a single sample in a study of blood T cell repertoires in COVID-19. This table comes from immunoSEQ multiplex PCR, and its TCRdb copy is limited to in-frame clones, with some not included. The sample lists some 55,000 clones, 90% to 95% occurring once. The sequencing input was peripheral blood. The receptors shown here come from a human donor in a cohort sampled during active COVID-19. CDR3s include the opening cysteine and the closing phenylalanine or tryptophan. The order of the fields is clone size, V gene, J gene, D gene, CDR3 protein, CDR3 DNA. A D gene is named only where the DNA matches it firmly. The size field is filled for only some rows; it gives once, few, many or a size class.

abundance: .
v_gene: TRBV30
j_gene: TRBJ1-6
d_gene: TRBD1
CDR3aa: CAWDAGTADSPLHF
CDR3nt: TGTGCCTGGGACGCCGGGACAGCAGATTCACCCCTCCACTTT

abundance: .
v_gene: TRBV27
j_gene: TRBJ2-1
d_gene: TRBD1
CDR3aa: CASSLGTAYNEQFF
CDR3nt: TGTGCCAGCAGTTTAGGGACAGCCTACAATGAGCAGTTCTTC

abundance: once
v_gene: TRBV18
j_gene: TRBJ1-5
d_gene: TRBD1
CDR3aa: CASSPGTGGNQPQHF
CDR3nt: TGTGCCAGCTCACCAGGGACAGGGGGTAATCAGCCCCAGCATTTT

abundance: .
v_gene: TRBV7-9
j_gene: TRBJ1-2
d_gene: .
CDR3aa: CASQRARDLVNYGYTF
CDR3nt: TGTGCCAGTCAGCGGGCCAGGGATCTTGTGAACTATGGCTACACCTTC

abundance: .
v_gene: TRBV5-1
j_gene: TRBJ2-7
d_gene: .
CDR3aa: CASSLEQGASYEQYF
CDR3nt: TGCGCCAGCAGCTTGGAGCAGGGTGCTTCTTACGAGCAGTACTTC

abundance: .
v_gene: TRBV29-1
j_gene: TRBJ2-5
d_gene: .
CDR3aa: CSVQRETQYF
CDR3nt: TGCAGCGTCCAGAGGGAGACCCAGTACTTC

abundance: few
v_gene: TRBV6-5
j_gene: TRBJ1-1
d_gene: .
CDR3aa: CASRQGWGTEAFF
CDR3nt: TGTGCCAGCAGACAGGGATGGGGCACTGAAGCTTTCTTT

abundance: .
v_gene: TRBV5-1
j_gene: TRBJ1-2
d_gene: .
CDR3aa: CASSLELRDSGGYTF
CDR3nt: TGCGCCAGCAGCTTGGAGTTGCGGGATTCGGGGGGCTACACCTTC

abundance: few
v_gene: TRBV6-5
j_gene: TRBJ2-3
d_gene: TRBD1
CDR3aa: CASRHDRDRDTQYF
CDR3nt: TGTGCCAGCAGACACGACAGGGATAGAGATACGCAGTATTTT

abundance: .
v_gene: TRBV4-2
j_gene: TRBJ2-1
d_gene: .
CDR3aa: CASSPPGGNEQFF
CDR3nt: TGTGCCAGCAGCCCACCCGGGGGTAATGAGCAGTTCTTC

abundance: .
v_gene: TRBV23-1
j_gene: TRBJ2-7
d_gene: .
CDR3aa: CASANADSWDEQYF
CDR3nt: TGCGCCAGCGCAAACGCGGATTCTTGGGACGAGCAGTACTTC

abundance: .
v_gene: TRBV5-8
j_gene: TRBJ2-3
d_gene: TRBD1
CDR3aa: CASSFGQAQDTQYF
CDR3nt: TGTGCCAGCAGCTTTGGACAGGCCCAAGATACGCAGTATTTT

abundance: .
v_gene: TRBV6-1
j_gene: TRBJ2-2
d_gene: TRBD1
CDR3aa: CASSERDRRAFSGAGELFF
CDR3nt: TGTGCCAGCAGTGAAAGGGACAGACGAGCGTTCTCGGGTGCCGGGGAGCTGTTTTTT

abundance: .
v_gene: TRBV6-6
j_gene: TRBJ1-6
d_gene: TRBD1
CDR3aa: CASSRIIRDRDNSPLHF
CDR3nt: TGTGCCAGCAGTCGTATCATCAGGGACAGGGACAATTCACCCCTCCACTTT

abundance: .
v_gene: TRBV28
j_gene: TRBJ2-2
d_gene: TRBD1
CDR3aa: CASSFPDRGRGSGELFF
CDR3nt: TGTGCCAGCAGTTTCCCCGACAGGGGAAGAGGTAGCGGGGAGCTGTTTTTT

abundance: once
v_gene: TRBV10-3
j_gene: TRBJ2-1
d_gene: TRBD2
CDR3aa: CAISGEAGGYNEQFF
CDR3nt: TGTGCCATCAGTGGCGAGGCGGGGGGCTACAATGAGCAGTTCTTC

abundance: .
v_gene: TRBV6-6
j_gene: TRBJ2-3
d_gene: .
CDR3aa: CASSYRGSADTQYF
CDR3nt: TGTGCCAGCAGTTACCGTGGGAGTGCAGATACGCAGTATTTT

abundance: .
v_gene: TRBV6-5
j_gene: TRBJ2-5
d_gene: .
CDR3aa: CASTQAGETQYF
CDR3nt: TGTGCCAGCACCCAAGCGGGAGAGACCCAGTACTTC